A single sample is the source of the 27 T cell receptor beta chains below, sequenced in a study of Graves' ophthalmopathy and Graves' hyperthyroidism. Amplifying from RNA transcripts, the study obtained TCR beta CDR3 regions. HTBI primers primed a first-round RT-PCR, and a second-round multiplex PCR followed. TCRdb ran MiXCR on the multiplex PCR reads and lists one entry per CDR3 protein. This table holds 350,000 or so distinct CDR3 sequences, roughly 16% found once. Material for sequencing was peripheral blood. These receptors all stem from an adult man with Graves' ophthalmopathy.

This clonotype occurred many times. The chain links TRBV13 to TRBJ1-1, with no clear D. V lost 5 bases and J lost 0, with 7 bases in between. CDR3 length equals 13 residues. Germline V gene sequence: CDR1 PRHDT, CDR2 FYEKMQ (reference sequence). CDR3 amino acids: CASSHPLNTEAFF. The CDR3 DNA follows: TGTGCCAGCAGCCACCCTCTGAACACTGAAGCTTTCTTT.

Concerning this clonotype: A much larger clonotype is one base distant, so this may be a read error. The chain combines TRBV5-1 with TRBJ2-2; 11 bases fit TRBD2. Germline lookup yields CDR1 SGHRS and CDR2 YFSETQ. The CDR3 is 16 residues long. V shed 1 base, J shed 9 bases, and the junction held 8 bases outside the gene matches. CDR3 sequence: CASSLLGTSGPWELFF. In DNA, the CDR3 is TGCGCCAGCAGCTTGTTGGGGACTAGCGGTCCCTGGGAGCTGTTTTTT.

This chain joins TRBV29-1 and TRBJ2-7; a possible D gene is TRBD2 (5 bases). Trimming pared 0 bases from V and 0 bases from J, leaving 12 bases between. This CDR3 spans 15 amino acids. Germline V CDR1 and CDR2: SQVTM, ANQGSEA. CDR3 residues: CSVEDPSGSSYEQYF. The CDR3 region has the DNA TGCAGCGTTGAAGATCCCAGCGGTAGCTCCTACGAGCAGTACTTC.

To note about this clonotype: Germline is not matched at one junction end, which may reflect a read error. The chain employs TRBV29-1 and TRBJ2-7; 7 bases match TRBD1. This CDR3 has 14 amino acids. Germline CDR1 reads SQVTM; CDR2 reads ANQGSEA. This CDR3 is CSVRGIGYYYEQSF. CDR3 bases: TGCAGCGTCAGGGGGATAGGGTATTACTACGAGCAGTCCTTC.

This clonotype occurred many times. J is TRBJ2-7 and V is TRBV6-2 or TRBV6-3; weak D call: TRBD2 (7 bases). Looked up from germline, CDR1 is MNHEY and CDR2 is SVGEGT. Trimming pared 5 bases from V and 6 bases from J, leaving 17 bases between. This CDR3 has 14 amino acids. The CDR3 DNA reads TGTGCCAGCAGTCCCGGAGGGGGAGGGCTCGAGCAGTACTTC. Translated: CASSPGGGGLEQYF.

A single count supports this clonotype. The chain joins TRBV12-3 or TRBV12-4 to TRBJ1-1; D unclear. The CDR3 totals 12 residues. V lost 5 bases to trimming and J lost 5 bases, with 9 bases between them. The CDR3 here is CASSLWRTEAFF. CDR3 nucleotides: TGTGCCAGCAGTCTCTGGAGGACTGAAGCTTTCTTT.

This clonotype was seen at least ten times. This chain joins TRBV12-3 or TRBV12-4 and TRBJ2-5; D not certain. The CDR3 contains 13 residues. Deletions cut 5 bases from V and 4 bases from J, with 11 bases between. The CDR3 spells CASSEQMRETQYF. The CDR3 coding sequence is TGTGCCAGCAGTGAGCAGATGAGAGAGACCCAGTACTTC.

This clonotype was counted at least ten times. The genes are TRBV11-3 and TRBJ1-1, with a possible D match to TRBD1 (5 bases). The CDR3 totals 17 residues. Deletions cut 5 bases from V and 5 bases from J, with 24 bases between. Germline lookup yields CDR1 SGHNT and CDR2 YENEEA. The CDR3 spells CASSTHHQGFLQTEAFF. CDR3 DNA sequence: TGTGCCAGCAGCACGCACCACCAGGGTTTTTTGCAGACTGAAGCTTTCTTT. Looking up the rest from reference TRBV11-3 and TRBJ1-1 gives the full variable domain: EAGVVQSPRYKIIEKKQPVAFWCNPISGHNTLYWYLQNLGQGPELLIRYENEEAVDDSQLPKDRFSAERLKGVDSTLKIQPAELGDSAVYLCASSTHHQGFLQTEAFFGQGTRLTVV.

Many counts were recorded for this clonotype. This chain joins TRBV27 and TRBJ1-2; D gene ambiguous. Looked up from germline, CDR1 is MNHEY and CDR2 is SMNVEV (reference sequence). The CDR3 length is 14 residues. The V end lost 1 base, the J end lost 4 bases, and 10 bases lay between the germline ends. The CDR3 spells CASSLYGPTYGYTF. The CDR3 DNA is TGTGCCAGCAGTTTATACGGGCCAACCTATGGCTACACCTTC.

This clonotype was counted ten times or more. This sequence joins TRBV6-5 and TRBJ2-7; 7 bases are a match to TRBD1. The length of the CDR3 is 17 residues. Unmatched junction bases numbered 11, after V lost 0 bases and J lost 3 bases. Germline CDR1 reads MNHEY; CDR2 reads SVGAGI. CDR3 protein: CASSYSTEQGPSYEQYF. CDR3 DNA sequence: TGTGCCAGCAGTTACTCGACAGAACAGGGGCCAAGCTACGAGCAGTACTTC.

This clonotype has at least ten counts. Here the CDR3 reads CASSSGQGVPPLHF. CDR3 DNA: TGTGCCAGCAGTTCGGGACAGGGTGTACCACCCCTCCACTTT. The rearrangement joins TRBV6-2 or TRBV6-3 to TRBJ1-6; 9 bases agree with TRBD1. V trimming: 4 bases; J trimming: 11 bases; junction bases outside the gene matches: 6. The CDR3 totals 14 residues. Germline CDR1 is MNHEY and CDR2 is SVGEGT.

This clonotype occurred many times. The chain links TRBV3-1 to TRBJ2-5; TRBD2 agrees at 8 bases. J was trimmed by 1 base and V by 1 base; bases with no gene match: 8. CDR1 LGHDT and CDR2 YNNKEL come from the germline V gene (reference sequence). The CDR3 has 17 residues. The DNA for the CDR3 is TGTGCCAGCAGCCAAGTGGTTGGCGGGAGGATCCAAGAGACCCAGTACTTC. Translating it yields CASSQVVGGRIQETQYF.

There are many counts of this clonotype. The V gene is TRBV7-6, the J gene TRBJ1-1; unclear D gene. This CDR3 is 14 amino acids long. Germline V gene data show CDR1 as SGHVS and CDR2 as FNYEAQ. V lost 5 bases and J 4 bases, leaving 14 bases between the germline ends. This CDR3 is CASSPAGPGTEAFF. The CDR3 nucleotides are TGTGCCAGCAGCCCAGCCGGGCCGGGCACTGAAGCTTTCTTT.

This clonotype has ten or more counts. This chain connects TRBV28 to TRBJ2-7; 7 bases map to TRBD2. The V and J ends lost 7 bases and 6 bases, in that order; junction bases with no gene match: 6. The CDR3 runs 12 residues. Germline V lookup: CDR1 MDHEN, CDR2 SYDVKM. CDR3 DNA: TGTGCCAGCATTCCGGGGGGAGGCGAGCAGTACTTC. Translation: CASIPGGGEQYF.

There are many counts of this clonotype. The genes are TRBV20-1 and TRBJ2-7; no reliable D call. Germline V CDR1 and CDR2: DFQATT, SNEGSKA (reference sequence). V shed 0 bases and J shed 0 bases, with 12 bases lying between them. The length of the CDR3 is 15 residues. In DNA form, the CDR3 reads TGCAGTGCTAGAGATCCGAGACTCCTCTCCTACGAGCAGTACTTC. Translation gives CSARDPRLLSYEQYF.

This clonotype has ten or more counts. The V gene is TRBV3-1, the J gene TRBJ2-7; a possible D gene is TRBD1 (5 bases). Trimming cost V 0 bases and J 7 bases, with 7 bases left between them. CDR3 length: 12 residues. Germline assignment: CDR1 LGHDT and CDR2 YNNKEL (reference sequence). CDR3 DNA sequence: TGTGCCAGCAGCCAAGAACACAGGGAGCAGTACTTC. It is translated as CASSQEHREQYF.

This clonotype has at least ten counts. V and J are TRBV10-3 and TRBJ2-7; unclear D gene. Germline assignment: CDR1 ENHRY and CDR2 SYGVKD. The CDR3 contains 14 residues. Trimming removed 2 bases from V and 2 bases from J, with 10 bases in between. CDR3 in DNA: TGTGCCATCAGTGAGACCGATCGAGCCTACGAGCAGTACTTC. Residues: CAISETDRAYEQYF.

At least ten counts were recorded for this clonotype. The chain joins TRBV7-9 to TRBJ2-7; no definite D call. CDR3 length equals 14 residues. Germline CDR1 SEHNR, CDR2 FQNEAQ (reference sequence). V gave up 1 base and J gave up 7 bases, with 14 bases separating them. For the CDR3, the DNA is TGTGCCAGCAGCTTAGACTCCGGACCCGGGGAGCAGTACTTC. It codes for CASSLDSGPGEQYF.

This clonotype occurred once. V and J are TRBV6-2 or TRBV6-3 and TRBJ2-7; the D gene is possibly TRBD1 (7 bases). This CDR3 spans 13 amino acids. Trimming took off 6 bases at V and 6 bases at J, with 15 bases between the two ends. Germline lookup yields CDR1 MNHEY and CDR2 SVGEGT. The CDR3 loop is CASSLGGQVEQYF. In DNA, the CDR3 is TGTGCCAGCAGCTTGGGAGGACAGGTCGAGCAGTACTTC.

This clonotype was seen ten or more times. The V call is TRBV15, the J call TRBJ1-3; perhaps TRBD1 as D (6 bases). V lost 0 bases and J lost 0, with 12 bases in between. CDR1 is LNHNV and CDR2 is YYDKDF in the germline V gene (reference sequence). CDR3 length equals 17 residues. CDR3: CATSRDLGANSGNTIYF. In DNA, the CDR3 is TGTGCCACCAGCAGAGATTTGGGGGCGAACTCTGGAAACACCATATATTTT. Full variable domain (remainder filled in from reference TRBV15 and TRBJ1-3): DAMVIQNPRYQVTQFGKPVTLSCSQTLNHNVMYWYQQKSSQAPKLLFHYYDKDFNNEADTPDNFQSRRPNTSFCFLDIRSPGLGDTAMYLCATSRDLGANSGNTIYFGEGSWLTVV.

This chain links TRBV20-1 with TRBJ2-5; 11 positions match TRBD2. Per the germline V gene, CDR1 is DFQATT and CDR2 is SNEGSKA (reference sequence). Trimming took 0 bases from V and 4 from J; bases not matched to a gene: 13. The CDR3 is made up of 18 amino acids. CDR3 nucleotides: TGCAGTGCTAGAGATGTTTCTGGTGGTAGCGGGAGGGGAGAGACCCAGTACTTC. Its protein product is CSARDVSGGSGRGETQYF.

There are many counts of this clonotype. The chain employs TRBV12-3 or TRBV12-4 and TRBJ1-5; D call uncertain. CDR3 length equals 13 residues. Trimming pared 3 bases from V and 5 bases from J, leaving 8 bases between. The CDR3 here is CASSFNRDQPQHF. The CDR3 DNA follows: TGTGCCAGCAGTTTCAACCGGGATCAGCCCCAGCATTTT.

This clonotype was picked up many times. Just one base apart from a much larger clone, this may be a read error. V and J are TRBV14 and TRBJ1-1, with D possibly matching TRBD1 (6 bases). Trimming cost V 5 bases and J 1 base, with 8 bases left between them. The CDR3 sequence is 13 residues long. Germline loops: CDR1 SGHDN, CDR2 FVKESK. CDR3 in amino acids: CASSVQGNTEAFF. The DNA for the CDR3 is TGTGCCAGCAGCGTACAGGGGAACACTGAAGCTTTCTTT.

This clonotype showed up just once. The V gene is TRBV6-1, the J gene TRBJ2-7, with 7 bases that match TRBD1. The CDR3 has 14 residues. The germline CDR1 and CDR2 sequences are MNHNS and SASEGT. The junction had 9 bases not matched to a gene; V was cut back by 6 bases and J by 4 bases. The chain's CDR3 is CASSPTGALYEQYF. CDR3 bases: TGTGCCAGCAGCCCAACAGGGGCGTTGTACGAGCAGTACTTC.

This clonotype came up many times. DNA of the CDR3: TGCAGCGCCTTATCCGGCCAAGAGACCCAGTACTTC. It encodes CSALSGQETQYF. This sequence joins TRBV29-1 and TRBJ2-5; no reliable D call. CDR1 SQVTM and CDR2 ANQGSEA come from the germline V gene. Trimming took off 7 bases at V and 1 base at J, with 10 bases between the two ends. CDR3 length: 12 residues.

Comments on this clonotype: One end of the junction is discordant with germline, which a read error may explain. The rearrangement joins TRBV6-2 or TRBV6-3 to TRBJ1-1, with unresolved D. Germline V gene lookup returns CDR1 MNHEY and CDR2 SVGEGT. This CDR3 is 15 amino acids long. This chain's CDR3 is CVSSYSKQFFTEAFF. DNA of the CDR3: TGTGTCAGCAGTTACTCGAAACAGTTCTTCACTGAAGCTTTCTTT.

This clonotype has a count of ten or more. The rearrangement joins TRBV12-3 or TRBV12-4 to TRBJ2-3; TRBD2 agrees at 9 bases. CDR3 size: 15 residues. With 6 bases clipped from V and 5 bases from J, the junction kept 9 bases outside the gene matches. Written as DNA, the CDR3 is TGTGCCAGCAGCCATAGCGGGAGTCCTGGAGATACGCAGTATTTT. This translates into CASSHSGSPGDTQYF.